This passage covers 29 T cell receptor beta chains from one sample sequenced in a study of T cells expressing NK-cell markers. TCRdb derives one entry per CDR3 protein from the 5' RACE reads, leaving out DNA. In total, the table holds more than 120,000 distinct CDR3 sequences. Input material: blood T cells: a sorted CD56 or NKG2C T cell subset, CD4+ or CD8+ T cells, or bulk PBMC T cells (not recorded which). The receptors were gathered from a man younger than 35 in good health.

The chain combines TRBV2 with TRBJ2-7. CDR1 is SNHLY and CDR2 is FYNNEI in the germline V gene. The CDR3 is 13 amino acids. The chain's CDR3 is CASMWTETYEQYF.

The chain couples TRBV6-1 to TRBJ2-2; TCRdb's D call of TRBD2 is untestable without DNA. The CDR3 extends over 15 amino acids. Germline assignment: CDR1 MNHNS and CDR2 SASEGT. The CDR3 loop is CASRRLAGVTGELFF.

J is TRBJ2-7 and V is TRBV9. CDR1 and CDR2 (germline): SGDLS, YYNGEE. The CDR3 has 13 amino acids. The CDR3 loop reads CASSVSENYEQYF. The full variable domain, rest sourced from reference TRBV9 and TRBJ2-7, is DSGVTQTPKHLITATGQRVTLRCSPRSGDLSVYWYQQSLDQGLQFLIQYYNGEERAKGNILERFSAQQFPDLHSELNLSSLELGDSALYFCASSVSENYEQYFGPGTRLTVT.

V and J are TRBV2 and TRBJ2-1. This CDR3 has 16 amino acids. From germline, CDR1 is SNHLY and CDR2 FYNNEI. CDR3: CASSPTTSSSYNEQFF.

The J gene is TRBJ2-1, the V gene TRBV29-1. Germline CDR1 and CDR2: SQVTM and ANQGSEA. This CDR3 spans 12 amino acids. CDR3 sequence reads: CSAQSSYNEQFF.

V gene TRBV9 combines with J gene TRBJ2-3; the D gene TCRdb calls, TRBD1, cannot be checked with no DNA. The CDR3 has 16 amino acids. In germline, CDR1 is SGDLS, CDR2 YYNGEE. The chain's CDR3 is CASSTYRERSTDTQYF.

V gene TRBV6-1 combines with J gene TRBJ2-7; TCRdb names TRBD1, which stays unverified in the absence of DNA. This CDR3 spans 11 amino acids. Germline V gene data show CDR1 as MNHNS and CDR2 as SASEGT. The CDR3 loop is CASRRGYEQYF.

This chain connects TRBV9 to TRBJ1-4. The CDR3 runs 12 residues. Germline loops: CDR1 SGDLS, CDR2 YYNGEE. CDR3 sequence reads: CASSGGEAKLFF.

The V and J genes are TRBV5-1 and TRBJ2-5; TCRdb lists TRBD1, though no DNA is available to test this call. Germline V gives CDR1 SGHRS, CDR2 YFSETQ. This CDR3 contains 15 residues. CDR3 in amino acids: CASSSRTGGLETQYF.

The CDR3 region is CASSPDRSRHEQFF. The chain employs TRBV7-9 and TRBJ2-1; TCRdb lists TRBD1, though no DNA is available to test this call. Germline CDR1 reads SEHNR; CDR2 reads FQNEAQ (reference sequence). The CDR3 has 14 amino acids.

The chain is built from TRBV6-2 or TRBV6-3 and TRBJ2-3; the TCRdb call, TRBD2, lacks DNA for checking. Germline CDR1 and CDR2: MNHEY and SVGEGT. This CDR3 comprises 14 residues. This chain's CDR3 is CASSYGAGWYTQYF.

The genes are TRBV19 and TRBJ1-1. CDR3 length equals 13 residues. The germline gives CDR1 LNHDA, CDR2 SQIVND (reference sequence). This CDR3 reads CASNQAVNTEAFF.

The V call is TRBV30, the J call TRBJ2-5; TCRdb reports TRBD1, a call that lacks DNA to check it against. This CDR3 has 14 residues. The germline V gene encodes CDR1 GTSNPN and CDR2 SVGIG (reference sequence). The CDR3 loop is CARTGTGGQETQYF.

The rearrangement joins TRBV7-8 to TRBJ2-7; TCRdb returns TRBD2, unconfirmable since there is no DNA. This CDR3 spans 16 amino acids. Per germline, CDR1 SGHVS and CDR2 FQNEAQ. The CDR3 here is CASSAVATSGNREQYF. Looking up the rest from reference TRBV7-8 and TRBJ2-7 gives the full variable domain: GAGVSQSPRYKVAKRGQDVALRCDPISGHVSLFWYQQALGQGPEFLTYFQNEAQLDKSGLPSDRFFAERPEGSVSTLKIQRTQQEDSAVYLCASSAVATSGNREQYFGPGTRLTVT.

V and J are TRBV9 and TRBJ2-6; TCRdb returns TRBD1, unconfirmable since there is no DNA. Germline-derived CDR1 and CDR2 are SGDLS and YYNGEE. The CDR3 is 16 residues long. The CDR3 sequence is CASSGQGAPGANVLTF.

V gene TRBV28 combines with J gene TRBJ2-1. The CDR3 loop spans 15 amino acids. Germline V gene sequence: CDR1 MDHEN, CDR2 SYDVKM. The CDR3 region is CASSLVQGSYNEQFF.

The CDR3 loop is CATSPYAGSPDTQYF. The gene calls are TRBV2 and TRBJ2-3; the D call from TCRdb, TRBD2, cannot be confirmed without DNA. Per the germline V gene, CDR1 is SNHLY and CDR2 is FYNNEI. The CDR3 extends over 15 amino acids.

The genes are TRBV19 and TRBJ2-7; TCRdb's assignment of TRBD1 cannot be checked, as there is no DNA. Germline V CDR1 and CDR2: LNHDA, SQIVND (reference sequence). The CDR3 is made up of 11 amino acids. The CDR3 reads CASSMGHEQYF.

The chain combines TRBV15 with TRBJ2-1; without DNA, the TCRdb call of TRBD2 cannot be checked. This CDR3 region has 13 residues. Germline V gene sequence: CDR1 LNHNV, CDR2 YYDKDF (reference sequence). The CDR3 here is CATSRAQLAEQFF.

The V and J genes are TRBV20-1 and TRBJ1-2; TCRdb's D call of TRBD1 is untestable without DNA. CDR1 and CDR2 (germline): DFQATT, SNEGSKA (reference sequence). CDR3 length equals 16 residues. CDR3 residues: CSAQNPWTGGARGYTF.

This chain uses TRBV5-1 with TRBJ2-1; without DNA, the TCRdb call of TRBD1 cannot be checked. The CDR3 length is 15 residues. The V gene's germline CDR1 is SGHRS and CDR2 YFSETQ. Here the CDR3 reads CASVGGFGTYNEQFF.

This chain links TRBV19 with TRBJ1-5; TCRdb outputs TRBD1, but without DNA this stays unchecked. The CDR3 is 13 amino acids. Germline CDR1 is LNHDA and CDR2 is SQIVND (reference sequence). This chain's CDR3 is CASSMTGDQPQHF.

Here the CDR3 reads CASSEYGLADTYEQYF. The chain couples TRBV25-1 to TRBJ2-7; TCRdb outputs TRBD2, but without DNA this stays unchecked. In germline, CDR1 is MGHDK, CDR2 SYGVNS. The CDR3 runs to 16 residues.

This rearrangement joins TRBV5-6 to TRBJ1-2. Germline CDR1 SGHDT, CDR2 YYEEEE. The CDR3 contains 14 residues. The CDR3 sequence is CASSFKSLGSGYTF.

The chain employs TRBV20-1 and TRBJ2-7. The CDR3 covers 13 residues. Germline V gene data show CDR1 as DFQATT and CDR2 as SNEGSKA (reference sequence). This CDR3 reads CSARDPGYYEQYF.

Here the CDR3 reads CASSLRLGAEAFF. This sequence joins TRBV28 and TRBJ1-1; TCRdb picks TRBD1, but there is no DNA to check that call. Germline-derived CDR1 and CDR2 are MDHEN and SYDVKM. The CDR3 is made up of 13 amino acids.

J is TRBJ2-3 and V is TRBV7-9; TCRdb designates TRBD2, a call that cannot be tested without DNA. This CDR3 has 17 residues. Germline V gene sequence: CDR1 SEHNR, CDR2 FQNEAQ (reference sequence). The CDR3 loop reads CASSEPGLAGGTDTQYF.

This sequence joins TRBV6-5 and TRBJ2-5; the TCRdb call, TRBD2, lacks DNA for checking. This CDR3 is built from 15 residues. Per germline, CDR1 MNHEY and CDR2 SVGAGI. Here the CDR3 reads CASSYQTAGGETQYF.

The chain links TRBV30 to TRBJ2-1. The V gene's germline CDR1 is GTSNPN and CDR2 SVGIG (reference sequence). This CDR3 region has 11 residues. The CDR3 region is CAWSVGLEQFF.